This record concerns one T cell receptor (beta chain) sequence. What it binds is not known. TCRalpha and TCRbeta libraries used 5'RACE with constant-segment primers and UMIs. TCRdb re-called the 5' RACE reads through MiXCR, storing one row per CDR3 protein. Here the sample spans about 150,000 distinct CDR3 sequences, under 30% being singletons. The source of the sample is a study of T-cell memory formation after mild COVID-19. As for the study in general: Clustering of TCRs was largely donor specific.

V was shortened by 3 bases and J by 5 bases, with 11 bases between the two germline ends. Germline V gene data show CDR1 as SQVTM and CDR2 as ANQGSEA. The CDR3 consists of 12 residues. Whole-study findings and limits: Among CD4+ contracting clones, most were CM and EM, and CD8+ ones EMRA.

This receptor was taken from an adult woman who had mild COVID-19 (a few samples of this study predate the infection). Cell type and time point are not known. The source material was PBMCs or a T cell subset sorted from them (not recorded which). The rearrangement links TRBV29-1 to TRBJ2-7; weak D call: TRBD1 (6 bases). CDR3 loop: CSVEGASDEQYF. CDR3 coding DNA: TGCAGCGTTGAGGGGGCTTCGGACGAGCAGTACTTC.